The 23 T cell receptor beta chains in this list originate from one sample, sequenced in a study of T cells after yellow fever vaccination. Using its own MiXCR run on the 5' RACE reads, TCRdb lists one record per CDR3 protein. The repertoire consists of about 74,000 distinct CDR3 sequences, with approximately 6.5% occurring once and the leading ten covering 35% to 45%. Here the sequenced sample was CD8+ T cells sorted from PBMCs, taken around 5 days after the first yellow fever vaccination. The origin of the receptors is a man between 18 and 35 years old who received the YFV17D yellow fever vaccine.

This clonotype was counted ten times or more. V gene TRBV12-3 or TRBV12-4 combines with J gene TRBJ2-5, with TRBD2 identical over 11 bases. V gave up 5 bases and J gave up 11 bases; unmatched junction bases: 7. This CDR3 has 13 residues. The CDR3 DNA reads TGTGCCAGCAGTCATCTAGCGGGGGGACGGCAGTACTTC. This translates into CASSHLAGGRQYF.

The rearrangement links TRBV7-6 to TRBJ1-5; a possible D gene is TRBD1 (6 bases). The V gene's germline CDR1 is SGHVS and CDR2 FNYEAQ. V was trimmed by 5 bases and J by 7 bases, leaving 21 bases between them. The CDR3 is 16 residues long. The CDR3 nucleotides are TGTGCCAGCAGCCCCGAACCGGGGGGCGTATCACAGCCCCAGCATTTT. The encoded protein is CASSPEPGGVSQPQHF.

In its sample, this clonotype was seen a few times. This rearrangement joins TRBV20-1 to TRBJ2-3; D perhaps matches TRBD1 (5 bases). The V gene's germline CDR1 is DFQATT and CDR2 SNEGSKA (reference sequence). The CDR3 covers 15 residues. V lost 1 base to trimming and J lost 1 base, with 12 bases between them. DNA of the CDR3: TGCAGTGCTAGAGTGTTGGGGCTCGGCACAGATACGCAGTATTTT. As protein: CSARVLGLGTDTQYF.

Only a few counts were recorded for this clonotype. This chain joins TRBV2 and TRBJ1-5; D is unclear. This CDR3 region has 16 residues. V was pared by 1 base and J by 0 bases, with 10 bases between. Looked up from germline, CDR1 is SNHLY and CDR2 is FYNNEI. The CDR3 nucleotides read TGTGCCAGCAGTGAAGGGCAAGGTCCTAGCAATCAGCCCCAGCATTTT. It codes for CASSEGQGPSNQPQHF.

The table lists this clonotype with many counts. The CDR3 DNA reads TGTGCCAGCAGCCCTACCGGGGGGGCCGCCTACGAGCAGTACTTC. Amino acid sequence: CASSPTGGAAYEQYF. This chain uses TRBV7-9 with TRBJ2-7; 8 bases align to TRBD2. V was clipped by 5 bases and J by 2 bases; unmatched bases: 8. The CDR3 is 15 amino acids. Germline V lookup: CDR1 SEHNR, CDR2 FQNEAQ (reference sequence).

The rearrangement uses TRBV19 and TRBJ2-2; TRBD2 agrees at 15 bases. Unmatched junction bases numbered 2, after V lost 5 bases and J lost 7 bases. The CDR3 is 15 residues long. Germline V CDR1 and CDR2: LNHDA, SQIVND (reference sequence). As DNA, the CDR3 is TGTGCCAGTAGTGGGACTAGCGGGGGGTACGGGGAGCTGTTTTTT. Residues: CASSGTSGGYGELFF.

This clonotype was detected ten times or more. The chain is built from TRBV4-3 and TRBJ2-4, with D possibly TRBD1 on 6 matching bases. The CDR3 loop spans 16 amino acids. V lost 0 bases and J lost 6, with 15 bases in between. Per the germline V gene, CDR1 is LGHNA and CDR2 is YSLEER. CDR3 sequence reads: CASSQDRIGQSNIQYF. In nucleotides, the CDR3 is TGCGCCAGCAGCCAAGATCGGATCGGACAGTCAAACATTCAGTACTTC.

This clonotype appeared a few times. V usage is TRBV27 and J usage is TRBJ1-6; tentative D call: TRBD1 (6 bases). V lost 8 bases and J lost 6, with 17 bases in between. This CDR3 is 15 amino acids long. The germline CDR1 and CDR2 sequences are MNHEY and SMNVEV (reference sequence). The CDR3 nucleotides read TGTGCCAGCCGCTTCAACGGACAGAGTAATTCACCCCTCCACTTT. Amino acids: CASRFNGQSNSPLHF.

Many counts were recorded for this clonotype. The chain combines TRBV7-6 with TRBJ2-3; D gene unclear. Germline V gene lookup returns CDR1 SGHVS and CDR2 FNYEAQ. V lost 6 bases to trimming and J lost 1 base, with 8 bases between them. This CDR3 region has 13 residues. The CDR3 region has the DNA TGTGCCAGCAGTACCTTACGCACAGATACGCAGTATTTT. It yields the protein CASSTLRTDTQYF.

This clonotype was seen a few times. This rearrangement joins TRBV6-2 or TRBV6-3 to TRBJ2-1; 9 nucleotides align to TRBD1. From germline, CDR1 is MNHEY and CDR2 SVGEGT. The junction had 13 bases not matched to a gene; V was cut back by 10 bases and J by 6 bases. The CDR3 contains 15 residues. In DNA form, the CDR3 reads TGTGCCACCTCCTGGGAATACAGGGGGCTCAATGAGCAGTTCTTC. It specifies CATSWEYRGLNEQFF.

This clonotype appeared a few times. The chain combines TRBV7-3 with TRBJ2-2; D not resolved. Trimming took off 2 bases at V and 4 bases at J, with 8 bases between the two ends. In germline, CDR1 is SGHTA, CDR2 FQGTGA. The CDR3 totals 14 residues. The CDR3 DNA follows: TGTGCCAGCAGCTTACTTGGCCCCACCGGGGAGCTGTTTTTT. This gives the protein CASSLLGPTGELFF.

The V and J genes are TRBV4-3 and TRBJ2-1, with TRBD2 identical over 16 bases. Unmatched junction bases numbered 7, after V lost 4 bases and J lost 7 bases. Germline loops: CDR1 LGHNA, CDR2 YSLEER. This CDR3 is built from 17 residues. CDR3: CASSPRGLAGGGNEQFF. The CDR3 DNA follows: TGCGCCAGCAGCCCCCGGGGACTAGCGGGGGGGGGGAATGAGCAGTTCTTC.

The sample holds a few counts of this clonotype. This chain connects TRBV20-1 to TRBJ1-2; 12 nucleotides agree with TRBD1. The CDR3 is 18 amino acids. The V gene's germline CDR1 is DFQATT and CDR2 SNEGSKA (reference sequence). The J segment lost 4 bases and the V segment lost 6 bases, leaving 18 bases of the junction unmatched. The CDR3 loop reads CSARPGQGAREFPYGYTF. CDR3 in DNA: TGCAGTGCAAGGCCGGGACAGGGGGCTCGAGAATTCCCCTATGGCTACACCTTC.

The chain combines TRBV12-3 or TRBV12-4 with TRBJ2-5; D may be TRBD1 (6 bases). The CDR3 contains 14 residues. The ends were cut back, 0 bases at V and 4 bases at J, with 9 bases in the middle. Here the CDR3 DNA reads TGTGCCAGCAGTTTAGCGCAGGGGCTAGAGACCCAGTACTTC. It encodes CASSLAQGLETQYF.

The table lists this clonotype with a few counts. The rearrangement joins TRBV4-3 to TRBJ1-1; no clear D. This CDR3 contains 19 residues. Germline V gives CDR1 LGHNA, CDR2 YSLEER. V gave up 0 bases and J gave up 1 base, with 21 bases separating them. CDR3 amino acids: CASSQDKRWEAFPNTEAFF. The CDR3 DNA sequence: TGCGCCAGCAGCCAAGATAAACGATGGGAGGCTTTCCCGAACACTGAAGCTTTCTTT.

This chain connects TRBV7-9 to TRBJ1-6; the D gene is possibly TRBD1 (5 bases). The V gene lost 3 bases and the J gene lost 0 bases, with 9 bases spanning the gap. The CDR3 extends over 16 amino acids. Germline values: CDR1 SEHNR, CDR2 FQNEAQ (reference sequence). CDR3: CASSFGGNSYNSPLHF. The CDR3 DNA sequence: TGTGCCAGCAGCTTCGGGGGAAACTCCTATAATTCACCCCTCCACTTT.

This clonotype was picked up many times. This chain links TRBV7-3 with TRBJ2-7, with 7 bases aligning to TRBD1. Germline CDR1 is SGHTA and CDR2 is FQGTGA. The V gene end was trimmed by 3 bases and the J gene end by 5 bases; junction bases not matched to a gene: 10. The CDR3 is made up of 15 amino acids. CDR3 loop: CASSFKLTGKNEQYF. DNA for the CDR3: TGTGCCAGCAGCTTTAAGTTGACAGGGAAGAACGAGCAGTACTTC.

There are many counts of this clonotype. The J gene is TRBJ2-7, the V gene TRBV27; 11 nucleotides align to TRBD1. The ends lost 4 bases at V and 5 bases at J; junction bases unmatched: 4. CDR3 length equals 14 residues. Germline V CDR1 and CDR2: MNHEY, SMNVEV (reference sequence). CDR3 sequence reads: CASSSGTGGHEQYV. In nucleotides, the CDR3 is TGTGCCAGCAGTTCAGGGACAGGGGGACACGAGCAGTACGTC.

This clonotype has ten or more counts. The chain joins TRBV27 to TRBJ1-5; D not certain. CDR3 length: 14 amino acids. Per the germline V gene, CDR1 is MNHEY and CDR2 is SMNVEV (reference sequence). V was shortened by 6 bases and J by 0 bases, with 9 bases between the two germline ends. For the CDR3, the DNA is TGTGCCAGCAGGCGGGGTGATAGCAATCAGCCCCAGCATTTT. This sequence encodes CASRRGDSNQPQHF.

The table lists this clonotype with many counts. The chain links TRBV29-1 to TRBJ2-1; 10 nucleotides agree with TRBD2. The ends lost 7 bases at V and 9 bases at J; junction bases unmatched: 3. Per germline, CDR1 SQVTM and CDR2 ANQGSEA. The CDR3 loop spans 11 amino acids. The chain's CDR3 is CSGRLAGEQFF. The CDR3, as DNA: TGCAGCGGGAGACTAGCGGGTGAGCAGTTCTTC.

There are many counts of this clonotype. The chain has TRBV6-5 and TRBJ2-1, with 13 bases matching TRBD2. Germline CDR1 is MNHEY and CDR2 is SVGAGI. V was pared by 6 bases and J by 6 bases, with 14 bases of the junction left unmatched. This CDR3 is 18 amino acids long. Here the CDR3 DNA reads TGTGCCAGCAGCCTAACCGGGACTAGCGGGATATCGGGCAATGAGCAGTTCTTC. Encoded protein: CASSLTGTSGISGNEQFF.

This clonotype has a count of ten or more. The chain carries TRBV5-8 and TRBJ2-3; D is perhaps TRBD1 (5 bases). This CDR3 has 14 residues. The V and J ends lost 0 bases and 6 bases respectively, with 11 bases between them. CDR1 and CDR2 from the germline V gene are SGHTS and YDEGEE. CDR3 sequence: CASSLGTIPDTQYF. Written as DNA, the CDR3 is TGTGCCAGCAGCTTGGGGACAATTCCGGATACGCAGTATTTT. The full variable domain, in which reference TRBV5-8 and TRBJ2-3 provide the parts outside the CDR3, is EAGVTQSPTHLIKTRGQQATLRCSPISGHTSVYWYQQALGLGLQFLLWYDEGEERNRGNFPPRFSGRQFPNYSSELNVNALELEDSALYLCASSLGTIPDTQYFGPGTRLTVL.

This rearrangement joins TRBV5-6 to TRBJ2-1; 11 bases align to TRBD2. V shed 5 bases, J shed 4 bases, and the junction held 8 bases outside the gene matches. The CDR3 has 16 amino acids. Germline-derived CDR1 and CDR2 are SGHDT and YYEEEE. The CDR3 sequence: CASRRTGTSGYNEQFF. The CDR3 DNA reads TGTGCCAGCAGGCGTACCGGGACTAGCGGATACAATGAGCAGTTCTTC.